What follows is one T cell receptor beta chain and its context. As originally analysed: Reference gene primer amplification yielded estimated nucleated cell counts. TCRdb's copy holds only in-frame clones and misses some; the assay was immunoSEQ multiplex PCR. Clone size and V and J calls were adopted from that table, with D and trimming inferred from the DNA. The table includes about 190,000 clones, 70% to 90% detected once. This record comes from a study of blood T cell repertoires in COVID-19. Across the whole study: Acute and convalescent COVID-19 samples came from the United States, Italy and Spain.

The CDR3 contains 14 residues. Germline CDR1 and CDR2: MDHEN and SYDVKM. V was pared by 10 bases and J by 3 bases, with 8 bases of the junction left unmatched. The genes are TRBV28 and TRBJ1-1; 10 positions agree with TRBD1. The sequence was collected from a man aged 30-40 years with acute or convalescent COVID-19. Sample: peripheral blood. The CDR3 DNA is TGTGCCATCGGGTGGACAGGGGGTTACACTGAAGCTTTCTTT. This encodes CAIGWTGGYTEAFF.